This is a list of T cell receptor beta chains from one sample in a study of cytomegalovirus exposure and HLA in healthy donors. Profiling relied on immunoSEQ multiplex PCR, and the TCRdb table lists in-frame clones only, not all of them. The data hold around 150,000 clones, with over 60% observed a single time. Sequenced input: PBMCs. The receptors shown here come from a man aged 40-49 years in good health and CMV-seronegative. Each CDR3 is given with its conserved first and last residue.

TRBJ2-5,TRBV6-5,15,CASSYLGLAGETQYF
TRBJ2-1,TRBV7-9,15,CASSLKGTGDNEQFF
TRBJ2-7,TRBV6-6,13,CASRGQHSYEQYF
TRBJ2-1,TRBV13,16,CASSLGLAYSYNEQFF
TRBJ2-7,TRBV6-1,15,CASSERWDTSYEQYF
TRBJ2-1,TRBV7-9,14,CASSLGGQGAILFF
TRBJ1-1,TRBV18,13,CASSPNKNTEAFF
TRBJ2-5,TRBV19,14,CASSNLAGGSTQYF
TRBJ2-3,TRBV27,13,CASSRGGPDTQYF
TRBJ2-5,TRBV29-1,13,CSVSREGAETQYF
TRBJ2-7,TRBV7-6,12,CASSREPYEQYF